This T cell receptor beta chain was recorded in a study of cytomegalovirus exposure and HLA in healthy donors. Study findings and constraints: Three chains tied to CMV proved CMV antigen-specific in vitro.

In its sample, this clone was seen once. As yet, its antigen is unknown. Germline V lookup: CDR1 LNHDA, CDR2 SQIVND (reference sequence). This CDR3 region has 15 residues. V was shortened by 6 bases and J by 2 bases, with 16 bases between the two germline ends. PCR amplification relied on 60 Vbeta primers (plus 13 Jbeta primers). TCRdb's table, derived via immunoSEQ multiplex PCR, lists solely in-frame clones and lacks some. In the table there are under 250,000 clones, about 81% of which are singletons. V usage is TRBV19 and J usage is TRBJ1-1, with D possibly being TRBD1 (5 bases). This clonotype was obtained from a man in his forties in good health and CMV-seropositive. The source material was PBMCs. The CDR3 DNA reads TGTGCCAGTAGGCGACCGACAGTTTTTAACACTGAAGCTTTCTTT. It specifies CASRRPTVFNTEAFF.